The clone carrying this T cell receptor beta chain was counted between two and nine times. What it binds is not known. These data come from a study of T cells in localized non-small cell lung cancer. Overall study results and limits: Greater T cell density in blood accompanied longer overall survival. Uninvolved neighboring lung showed the greatest T cell clonality, exceeding tumor.

CDR1 is LNHNV, CDR2 YYDKDF, per germline (reference sequence). V lost 8 bases to trimming and J lost 4 bases; unmatched junction nucleotides: 10. The CDR3 covers 14 residues. Some clones are missing from TCRdb's copy, which holds only in-frame ones; the method was immunoSEQ multiplex PCR. The table shows about 930 clones, with roughly 23% occurring only once. The TCR comes from a woman aged 35-75 years with stage III lung adenocarcinoma. This material consisted of normal lung tissue next to the tumor, taken before any cancer treatment. The rearrangement uses TRBV15 and TRBJ1-2; 7 bases fit TRBD1. CDR3 loop: CATGQGGSSYGYTF. The CDR3 nucleotides are TGTGCCACCGGGCAGGGGGGCTCCTCCTATGGCTACACCTTC.